One and the same sample provided the 17 T cell receptor beta chains below, sequenced in a study of beta chain features in type 1 diabetes. The investigators reverse transcribed all of the isolated RNA, so they sequenced expressed TCRB transcripts. Assay used: immunoSEQ multiplex PCR; TCRdb lists only in-frame clones, some missing. The sample contains around 180,000 clones, about 13% of which appear only once. Sequenced sample: central memory CD4+ T cells from blood. Receptors were obtained from a woman younger than 30 in good health.

The rearrangement uses TRBV18 and TRBJ1-5, with TRBD1 matching over 7 bases. The CDR3 has 15 amino acids. The germline gives CDR1 KGHSH, CDR2 LQKENI. V lost 2 bases, J lost 2 bases, and 3 bases stayed unmatched. CDR3 sequence reads: CASSPGQVGNQPQHF. CDR3 nucleotide sequence: TGTGCCAGCTCACCAGGACAGGTGGGCAATCAGCCCCAGCATTTT.

The table lists this clone with a few counts. The gene calls are TRBV5-4 and TRBJ2-3; D might be TRBD1 (6 bases). With 4 bases removed from V and 3 bases from J, the gap between germline ends came to 15 bases. The germline gives CDR1 SGHNT, CDR2 YYREEE (reference sequence). This CDR3 comprises 15 residues. DNA of the CDR3: TGTGCCAGCAGCACAAGTACAGGGAGAACAGATACGCAGTATTTT. Translating gives CASSTSTGRTDTQYF.

The CDR3 region is CASSPTSGRIFF. The CDR3 nucleotides are TGTGCCAGCAGCCCGACTAGCGGGAGAATATTCTTC. This rearrangement joins TRBV4-2 to TRBJ2-1; 12 bases align to TRBD2. This CDR3 has 12 residues. The ends lost 4 bases at V and 16 bases at J; junction bases unmatched: 5. Germline V gene lookup returns CDR1 LGHNA and CDR2 YNFKEQ.

This clone came up a few times. The V and J genes are TRBV28 and TRBJ2-7, with D tentatively TRBD2 (5 bases). V shed 0 bases and J shed 6 bases, with 18 bases lying between them. Germline assignment: CDR1 MDHEN and CDR2 SYDVKM. This CDR3 has 16 amino acids. The DNA of the CDR3 is TGTGCCAGCAGTTTATGGTACAGCGGATCTTCGCTCGAGCAGTACTTC. Its protein is CASSLWYSGSSLEQYF.

There are a few counts of this clone. CDR3 nucleotide sequence: TGTGCCAGCAGCGTAGTTGGGGCTGGCTACACCTTC. Amino acids: CASSVVGAGYTF. J is TRBJ1-2 and V is TRBV9; D is possibly TRBD1 (5 bases). The CDR3 is 12 amino acids. Per germline, CDR1 SGDLS and CDR2 YYNGEE. Trimming left V 0 bases short and J 7 bases short, with 7 bases between.

The table lists this clone with a few counts. The gene calls are TRBV15 and TRBJ1-5, with TRBD1 matching 7 bases. CDR1 LNHNV and CDR2 YYDKDF come from the germline V gene (reference sequence). The CDR3 is 17 amino acids. The V and J ends lost 4 bases and 1 base, in that order; junction bases with no gene match: 10. CDR3 residues: CATSTYRQGRSNQPQHF. CDR3 nucleotides: TGTGCCACCAGCACATATAGACAGGGCCGGAGCAATCAGCCCCAGCATTTT.

This clone has a handful of counts. The chain combines TRBV29-1 with TRBJ2-7, with 9 bases that match TRBD1. CDR3 length: 13 residues. Losses at the gene ends were 8 bases for V and 4 bases for J; bases not matched to a gene: 9. Per the germline V gene, CDR1 is SQVTM and CDR2 is ANQGSEA. This CDR3 reads CSFTGDRVYEQYF. The CDR3 bases are TGCAGCTTTACAGGGGACAGGGTTTACGAGCAGTACTTC.

The chain employs TRBV28 and TRBJ2-4, with 7 nucleotides matching TRBD1. CDR1 is MDHEN, CDR2 SYDVKM, per germline. V dropped 4 bases and J dropped 1; count of bases not matched to a gene: 7. The CDR3 sequence is 16 residues long. The CDR3 region has the DNA TGTGCCAGCAGTTCACCGGCGACAGGGGCCAAAAACATTCAGTACTTC. It yields the protein CASSSPATGAKNIQYF.

This clone was picked up a small number of times. The genes are TRBV28 and TRBJ1-1; the match to TRBD1 covers 9 bases. The germline V gene encodes CDR1 MDHEN and CDR2 SYDVKM. With 5 bases clipped from V and 6 bases from J, the junction kept 7 bases outside the gene matches. The CDR3 sequence is 14 residues long. The CDR3 protein is CASSPTGGRAEAFF. CDR3 in DNA: TGTGCCAGCAGTCCGACAGGGGGGCGAGCTGAAGCTTTCTTT.

Only a few counts were recorded for this clone. V gene TRBV9 combines with J gene TRBJ1-4; 7 bases fit TRBD1. Germline CDR1 is SGDLS and CDR2 is YYNGEE. V shed 3 bases, J shed 6 bases, and the junction held 8 bases outside the gene matches. The length of the CDR3 is 15 residues. The CDR3 reads CASSAGTGDYEKLFF. The CDR3 coding sequence is TGTGCCAGCAGCGCCGGAACAGGGGATTATGAAAAACTGTTTTTT.

This clone was counted only a few times. V is TRBV11-2 and J is TRBJ2-7, with 7 bases identical to TRBD2. In germline, CDR1 is SGHAT, CDR2 FQNNGV. V lost 1 base, J lost 3 bases, and 3 bases stayed unmatched. The CDR3 has 14 residues. The CDR3 region is CASSLAGGHYEQYF. The CDR3 coding sequence is TGTGCCAGCAGCTTAGCGGGAGGACACTACGAGCAGTACTTC.

This chain joins TRBV9 and TRBJ2-7; 7 bases fit TRBD2. CDR1 is SGDLS and CDR2 is YYNGEE in the germline V gene. The CDR3 totals 13 residues. V gave up 1 base and J gave up 4 bases; unmatched junction bases: 2. As DNA, the CDR3 is TGTGCCAGCAGCGTAACGGGAGGATACGAGCAGTACTTC. Residues: CASSVTGGYEQYF.

The chain employs TRBV28 and TRBJ2-1, with D unclear. In germline, CDR1 is MDHEN, CDR2 SYDVKM. This CDR3 is built from 13 residues. V shed 9 bases and J shed 8 bases, with 17 bases lying between them. CDR3 sequence reads: CASSENYRDEQFF. The CDR3 DNA reads TGTGCCAGTTCAGAAAATTATCGGGATGAGCAGTTCTTC.

There are a few counts of this clone. The V call is TRBV18, the J call TRBJ1-5; 9 nucleotides match TRBD1. V trimming: 3 bases; J trimming: 5 bases; junction bases outside the gene matches: 8. There are 16 residues in the CDR3. Germline CDR1 is KGHSH and CDR2 is LQKENI. Here the CDR3 reads CASSPQTGTGHQPQHF. The DNA for the CDR3 is TGTGCCAGCTCACCTCAAACCGGGACAGGGCATCAGCCCCAGCATTTT.

This clone was recorded many times. The chain recombines TRBV10-3 with TRBJ2-1, with 8 bases fitting TRBD2. The V and J ends lost 0 bases and 8 bases, in that order; junction bases with no gene match: 12. There are 17 residues in the CDR3. CDR1 and CDR2 from the germline V gene are ENHRY and SYGVKD. The CDR3 sequence is CAISESISGGPRDEQFF. Written as DNA, the CDR3 is TGTGCCATCAGTGAGTCGATTTCGGGAGGGCCACGGGATGAGCAGTTCTTC.

This rearrangement joins TRBV7-2 to TRBJ2-1; 11 bases are shared with TRBD2. This CDR3 contains 16 residues. Germline loops: CDR1 SGHTA, CDR2 FQGNSA. V lost 4 bases, J lost 4 bases, and 6 bases stayed unmatched. CDR3 sequence (DNA): TGTGCCAGCAGCTACTCCGGGACTAGCGGTTACAATGAGCAGTTCTTC. This encodes CASSYSGTSGYNEQFF.

This clone turned up a few times. The chain uses TRBV7-2 and TRBJ2-1; 12 bases align to TRBD2. This CDR3 has 15 residues. Germline CDR1 and CDR2: SGHTA and FQGNSA. Trimming took 5 bases from V and 5 from J; bases not matched to a gene: 4. In DNA, the CDR3 is TGTGCCAGCAGCCTAAGGACTAGCGGGGACAATGAGCAGTTCTTC. Translating it yields CASSLRTSGDNEQFF.